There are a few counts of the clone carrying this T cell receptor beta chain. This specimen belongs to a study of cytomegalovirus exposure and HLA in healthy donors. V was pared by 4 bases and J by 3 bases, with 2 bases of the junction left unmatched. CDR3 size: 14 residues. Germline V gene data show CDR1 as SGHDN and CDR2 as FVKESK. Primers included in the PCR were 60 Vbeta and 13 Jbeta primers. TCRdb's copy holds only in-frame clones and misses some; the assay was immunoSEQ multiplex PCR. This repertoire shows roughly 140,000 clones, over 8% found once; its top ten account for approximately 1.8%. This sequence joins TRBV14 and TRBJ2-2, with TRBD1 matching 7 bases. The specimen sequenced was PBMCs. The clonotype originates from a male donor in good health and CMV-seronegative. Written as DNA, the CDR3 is TGTGCCAGCAGCCGACAGGGATACACCGGGGAGCTGTTTTTT. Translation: CASSRQGYTGELFF.